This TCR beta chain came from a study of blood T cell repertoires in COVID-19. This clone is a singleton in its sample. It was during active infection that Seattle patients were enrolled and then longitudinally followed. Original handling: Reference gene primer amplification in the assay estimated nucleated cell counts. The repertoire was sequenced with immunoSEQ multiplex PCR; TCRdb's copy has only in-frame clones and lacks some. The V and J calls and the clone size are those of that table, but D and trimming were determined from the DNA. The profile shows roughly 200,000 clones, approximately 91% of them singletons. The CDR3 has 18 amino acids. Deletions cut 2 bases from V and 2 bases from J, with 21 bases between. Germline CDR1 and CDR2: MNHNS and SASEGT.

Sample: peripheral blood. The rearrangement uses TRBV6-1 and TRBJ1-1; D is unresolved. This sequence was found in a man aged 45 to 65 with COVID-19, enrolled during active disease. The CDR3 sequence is CASSESPPEASGNTEAFF. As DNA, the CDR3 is TGTGCCAGCAGTGAATCCCCCCCGGAGGCAAGCGGTAACACTGAAGCTTTCTTT.